This T cell receptor (beta chain) was sequenced during a study of identical twins. Study observations and caveats: Part of the zero-insertion signal could reflect confounding by invariant MAIT and iNKT cells. Among out-of-frame alpha sequences shared by twins, low generation probability occurred in excess.

Note on this clonotype: Its antigen is not identified.

Per germline, CDR1 SGHTA and CDR2 FQGNSA. Trimming stripped 0 bases from V and 5 bases from J, with 25 bases between. CDR3 length: 19 residues. All of the donors were Caucasians in good health. TCRdb processed the 5' RACE reads anew with MiXCR; each CDR3 protein has one entry. The sample includes hundreds of thousands of distinct CDR3 sequences, 6.1% of them seen just once. The TCR originated in a young man in good health. Sequencing was done on a sample of naive T cells sorted from blood. V is TRBV7-2 and J is TRBJ1-1; D may be TRBD1 (6 bases). CDR3 nucleotides: TGTGCCAGCAGCTTAGCTCGGGGGCCCGTATGGCCGGTAGGGACTGAAGCTTTCTTT. This codes for CASSLARGPVWPVGTEAFF.